Sequencing of this T cell receptor beta chain was carried out in a study of identical twins. TCRdb used MiXCR to reprocess the 5' RACE reads, holding one entry per CDR3 protein. Here the sample spans approximately 190,000 distinct CDR3 sequences, roughly 15% being singletons. As to this clonotype: Its antigen is not identified.

The CDR3 contains 16 residues. The V gene lost 4 bases and the J gene lost 0 bases, with 17 bases spanning the gap. The germline CDR1 and CDR2 sequences are SGHRS and YFSETQ. Overall study findings and caveats: Surplus twin overlap in beta out-of-frame sequences was less pronounced.

The same data also went into a second study, on T cells expressing NK-cell markers. That paper notes: With respect to HCMV, most of the eight sequenced donors were seropositive, and one was seronegative.

Sequencing was carried out using CD8+ T cells sorted from blood. The clonotype comes from a woman aged 18 to 35 in good health. The gene calls are TRBV5-1 and TRBJ2-7, with D perhaps matching TRBD1 (6 bases). CDR3 amino acids: CASSLSTQGLSYEQYF. The CDR3 nucleotides are TGCGCCAGCAGCCTAAGTACACAGGGTCTCTCCTACGAGCAGTACTTC.